The 2 T cell receptor beta chains below were found in one sample sequenced in a study of T cells in lung cancer brain metastases. Method: immunoSEQ multiplex PCR; TCRdb's copy keeps in-frame clones and lacks some. The profile shows roughly 5,000 clones, approximately 86% of them singletons. Sequenced input: tumor tissue from the primary lung tumor. The receptors were sampled from a man between 70 and 80 years old with non-small cell lung cancer.

The chain joins TRBV27 to TRBJ1-2; D gene unclear. V was pared by 6 bases and J by 4 bases, with 12 bases between. In germline, CDR1 is MNHEY, CDR2 SMNVEV (reference sequence). This CDR3 contains 13 residues. CDR3 in amino acids: CASSPEGAYGYTF. The DNA for the CDR3 is TGTGCCAGCAGCCCCGAGGGAGCCTATGGCTACACCTTC.

V and J are TRBV5-1 and TRBJ1-1; no firm D call. Germline CDR1 SGHRS, CDR2 YFSETQ. This CDR3 has 13 amino acids. V lost 0 bases to trimming and J lost 6 bases, with 9 bases between them. DNA of the CDR3: TGCGCCAGCAGCTTGGTCCACGAAGCTGAAGCTTTCTTT. This gives the protein CASSLVHEAEAFF. The complete variable domain, with remaining parts taken from reference TRBV5-1 and TRBJ1-1, reads KAGVTQTPRYLIKTRGQQVTLSCSPISGHRSVSWYQQTPGQGLQFLFEYFSETQRNKGNFPGRFSGRQFSNSRSEMNVSTLELGDSALYLCASSLVHEAEAFFGQGTRLTVV.